One and the same sample provided the 21 T cell receptor beta chains below, sequenced in a study of PD-1 blockade in classical Hodgkin lymphoma. No patient escaped relapse after autologous stem cell transplantation, and brentuximab vedotin exposure varied. Some clones are missing from TCRdb's copy, which holds only in-frame ones; the method was immunoSEQ multiplex PCR. The repertoire holds approximately 41,000 clones, 86% seen once, with about 6% in the top ten. The starting material was peripheral blood mononuclear cells (PBMCs), obtained before the second cycle of nivolumab. The receptors originated from a human donor with classical Hodgkin lymphoma.

This chain connects TRBV19 to TRBJ2-7; 11 nucleotides match TRBD2. Looked up from germline, CDR1 is LNHDA and CDR2 is SQIVND (reference sequence). The CDR3 consists of 15 residues. The ends lost 5 bases at V and 2 bases at J; junction bases unmatched: 5. The CDR3 nucleotides are TGTGCCAGTAGTTTCCTTAGCGGGGGGGCCTACGAGCAGTACTTC. Its translation is CASSFLSGGAYEQYF.

The chain combines TRBV7-9 with TRBJ1-2; tentatively, D is TRBD1 (5 bases). Deletions cut 3 bases from V and 2 bases from J, with 13 bases between. Germline CDR1 and CDR2: SEHNR and FQNEAQ (reference sequence). This CDR3 spans 15 amino acids. CDR3 residues: CASSFDRKPNYGYTF. CDR3 bases: TGTGCCAGCAGCTTCGACAGAAAACCAAACTATGGCTACACCTTC.

This chain uses TRBV4-2 with TRBJ2-1; TRBD2 is a possible D gene (6 bases). Germline V CDR1 and CDR2: LGHNA, YNFKEQ. The ends were cut back, 3 bases at V and 8 bases at J, with 17 bases in the middle. CDR3 length: 15 residues. The CDR3 DNA follows: TGTGCCAGCAGCCAGGATACTGGAGGGGTCGATGAGCAGTTCTTC. It is translated as CASSQDTGGVDEQFF.

This clone appeared once. The chain recombines TRBV28 with TRBJ1-5; 7 bases fit TRBD1. The CDR3 extends over 15 amino acids. V was pared by 5 bases and J by 2 bases, with 6 bases of the junction left unmatched. Germline lookup yields CDR1 MDHEN and CDR2 SYDVKM. The CDR3 DNA sequence: TGTGCCAGCAGTCCGCAGGGGGAGGGCAATCAGCCCCAGCATTTT. This sequence encodes CASSPQGEGNQPQHF.

The chain has TRBV6-1 and TRBJ2-3, with 10 bases matching TRBD2. The V segment lost 3 bases and the J segment 1 base; nucleotides outside the gene matches: 4. The CDR3 length is 16 residues. Germline CDR1 and CDR2: MNHNS and SASEGT. CDR3 protein: CASSESGGAGTDTQYF. As DNA, the CDR3 is TGTGCCAGCAGTGAGAGCGGGGGGGCTGGCACAGATACGCAGTATTTT.

V gene TRBV28 combines with J gene TRBJ2-5; a weak D match, TRBD1 (5 bases). Trimming pared 6 bases from V and 1 base from J, leaving 9 bases between. This CDR3 spans 13 amino acids. Germline V lookup: CDR1 MDHEN, CDR2 SYDVKM. Written as DNA, the CDR3 is TGTGCCAGCAGGCAAGACAGCCAAGAGACCCAGTACTTC. It specifies CASRQDSQETQYF.

The chain recombines TRBV7-2 with TRBJ1-5, with D possibly matching TRBD1 (5 bases). With 6 bases removed from V and 4 bases from J, the gap between germline ends came to 16 bases. The CDR3 extends over 15 amino acids. Per the germline V gene, CDR1 is SGHTA and CDR2 is FQGNSA. The CDR3 DNA is TGTGCCAGCAGAAGGGACCCTAATGGAAATCAGCCCCAGCATTTT. Translated: CASRRDPNGNQPQHF. Combining the CDR3 with reference TRBV7-2 and TRBJ1-5 gives the whole variable domain GAGVSQSPSNKVTEKGKDVELRCDPISGHTALYWYRQSLGQGLEFLIYFQGNSAPDKSGLPSDRFSAERTGGSVSTLTIQRTQQEDSAVYLCASRRDPNGNQPQHFGDGTRLSIL.

This chain joins TRBV4-1 and TRBJ1-1; D unclear. The CDR3 sequence is 13 residues long. Germline CDR1 reads MGHRA; CDR2 reads YSYEKL. V lost 0 bases and J 8 bases, leaving 10 bases between the germline ends. The CDR3 DNA reads as TGCGCCAGCAGCCAAGATCTGGACGTCGAAGCTTTCTTT. Translated, it gives CASSQDLDVEAFF.

The chain couples TRBV28 to TRBJ1-5; perhaps TRBD1 as D (5 bases). V was trimmed by 5 bases and J by 5 bases, leaving 19 bases between them. This CDR3 has 16 amino acids. CDR1 and CDR2 (germline): MDHEN, SYDVKM. CDR3 sequence (DNA): TGTGCCAGCAGTCCACCCACCGGGACTAATTATCAGCCCCAGCATTTT. This gives the protein CASSPPTGTNYQPQHF. Based on the CDR3 plus reference TRBV28 and TRBJ1-5, the full variable domain is DVKVTQSSRYLVKRTGEKVFLECVQDMDHENMFWYRQDPGLGLRLIYFSYDVKMKEKGDIPEGYSVSREKKERFSLILESASTNQTSMYLCASSPPTGTNYQPQHFGDGTRLSIL.

The chain employs TRBV6-1 and TRBJ1-4; D call uncertain. Per germline, CDR1 MNHNS and CDR2 SASEGT. V was cut by 2 bases and J by 8 bases, with 12 bases left in between. CDR3 length equals 14 residues. The CDR3 sequence is CASSERRMWEKLFF. The CDR3 DNA is TGTGCCAGCAGTGAACGAAGGATGTGGGAAAAACTGTTTTTT.

The J gene is TRBJ1-6, the V gene TRBV7-6, with 8 bases matching TRBD1. Trimming removed 5 bases from V and 0 bases from J; junction bases left unmatched: 6. The CDR3 sequence is 17 residues long. Germline V gene data show CDR1 as SGHVS and CDR2 as FNYEAQ. CDR3 in DNA: TGTGCCAGCAGCCCCCTACAGGGGGTCTCCTATAATTCACCCCTCCACTTT. Translating it yields CASSPLQGVSYNSPLHF.

V is TRBV4-3 and J is TRBJ1-3; tentatively, D is TRBD1 (6 bases). Germline loops: CDR1 LGHNA, CDR2 YSLEER. The CDR3 sequence is 15 residues long. V was cut by 0 bases and J by 4 bases, with 10 bases left in between. CDR3 bases: TGCGCCAGCAGCCAAGAACCAGGGGCAGGAAACACCATATATTTT. Translated: CASSQEPGAGNTIYF.

V usage is TRBV6-5 and J usage is TRBJ2-1; unclear D gene. The germline V and J ends were trimmed by 0 bases and 4 bases, with 13 bases remaining between them. The germline gives CDR1 MNHEY, CDR2 SVGAGI. The CDR3 runs to 16 residues. Here the CDR3 DNA reads TGTGCCAGCAGTTACTCGAGCCTACCACTTTACAATGAGCAGTTCTTC. Translation gives CASSYSSLPLYNEQFF.

The chain couples TRBV28 to TRBJ1-2; 7 bases line up with TRBD1. The trim removed 7 bases at V and 0 bases at J, leaving 14 bases unmatched. The CDR3 has 17 amino acids. Germline V gene lookup returns CDR1 MDHEN and CDR2 SYDVKM. CDR3: CASTIPLGTVANYGYTF. CDR3 sequence (DNA): TGTGCCAGCACTATTCCTCTTGGGACAGTAGCTAACTATGGCTACACCTTC.

V gene TRBV6-5 combines with J gene TRBJ2-1, with 13 bases identical to TRBD2. V trimming: 2 bases; J trimming: 6 bases; junction bases outside the gene matches: 4. The length of the CDR3 is 16 residues. Germline V gives CDR1 MNHEY, CDR2 SVGAGI. This CDR3 is CASSYATSGRANEQFF. CDR3 bases: TGTGCCAGCAGTTACGCAACTAGCGGGAGGGCCAATGAGCAGTTCTTC.

This chain uses TRBV28 with TRBJ1-2; 9 bases line up with TRBD1. The J segment lost 6 bases and the V segment lost 5 bases, leaving 7 bases of the junction unmatched. CDR1 MDHEN and CDR2 SYDVKM come from the germline V gene. The CDR3 is made up of 14 amino acids. Here the CDR3 DNA reads TGTGCCAGCAGTCCACCCACAGGGGGCAATGGCTACACCTTC. Its translation is CASSPPTGGNGYTF.

The chain employs TRBV5-1 and TRBJ1-6, with a possible D match to TRBD1 (6 bases). The CDR3 covers 18 residues. CDR1 is SGHRS, CDR2 YFSETQ, per germline. V was clipped by 2 bases and J by 2 bases, with 17 bases between them. The CDR3 protein is CASSLGDTHITYNSPLHF. The CDR3 nucleotides read TGCGCCAGCAGCTTAGGGGACACTCATATCACCTATAATTCACCCCTCCACTTT.

The chain employs TRBV6-5 and TRBJ1-1, with D perhaps matching TRBD1 (6 bases). Trimming shortened V by 6 bases and J by 1 base, and 9 bases separated the two germline ends. CDR1 is MNHEY, CDR2 SVGAGI, per germline. CDR3 length equals 13 residues. This CDR3 reads CASRETGNTEAFF. In DNA, the CDR3 is TGTGCCAGCAGAGAGACAGGGAACACTGAAGCTTTCTTT.

The chain joins TRBV11-2 to TRBJ2-3, with 8 nucleotides matching TRBD2. The CDR3 contains 14 residues. The germline CDR1 and CDR2 sequences are SGHAT and FQNNGV. V lost 8 bases and J lost 4; bases outside the gene matches: 8. The DNA for the CDR3 is TGTGCCAGCTCTTCGGCGGGGGGTCCAGATACGCAGTATTTT. It is translated as CASSSAGGPDTQYF.

The chain recombines TRBV7-9 with TRBJ1-1; D is ambiguous. CDR1 SEHNR and CDR2 FQNEAQ come from the germline V gene (reference sequence). The CDR3 length is 14 residues. The germline V and J ends were trimmed by 4 bases and 3 bases, with 12 bases remaining between them. This CDR3 reads CASSSLGFDTEAFF. CDR3 bases: TGTGCCAGCAGCTCCCTTGGGTTCGACACTGAAGCTTTCTTT.

The chain uses TRBV28 and TRBJ2-5; the D is unclear. This CDR3 has 14 amino acids. V was cut by 2 bases and J by 0 bases, with 7 bases left in between. Germline CDR1 and CDR2: MDHEN and SYDVKM. This chain's CDR3 is CASSLIQNQETQYF. Here the CDR3 DNA reads TGTGCCAGCAGTTTAATACAGAACCAAGAGACCCAGTACTTC.